This entry features one TCR beta chain sequence. Its target is not known. Time point here: week 23, last vaccination. Every single dose of the vaccine, 300 ug of mutant IDH1 20-mer peptide, came with topical imiquimod. The sample belongs to a study of a mutant IDH1 vaccine in newly diagnosed glioma. Background on the study: Eight vaccinations were given in weeks 1, 3, 5, 7, 11, 15, 19 and 23.

TCRdb keeps only in-frame clones here, not all; method: immunoSEQ multiplex PCR. The repertoire has around 30,000 clones, 80% of them found once; the top ten carry 8.2%. The origin of this receptor is a woman aged 18-29 years with glioma. The specimen was PBMCs, collected from a glioma patient whose treatment included an IDH1 peptide vaccine.

CDR3 nucleotide sequence: TGTGCCAGCAGCCTAGGAGGACAGCTCTCCTACAATGAGCAGTTCTTC. The encoded protein is CASSLGGQLSYNEQFF. The rearrangement uses TRBV5-6 and TRBJ2-1; D perhaps matches TRBD1 (6 bases). Trimming stripped 4 bases from V and 0 bases from J, with 14 bases between. This CDR3 is 16 amino acids long. In germline, CDR1 is SGHDT, CDR2 YYEEEE.